The 7 T cell receptor beta chains below come from one sample, sequenced in a study of identical twins. Each CDR3 protein is one row after TCRdb ran MiXCR on the 5' RACE reads. The sample yields approximately 600,000 distinct CDR3 sequences, less than 9% seen once. Separately, the same data were catalogued under a study of yellow fever vaccine responses in identical twins.

The sample was PBMCs. These receptors were obtained from a woman aged 18 to 35 in good health.

The table lists this clonotype with a few counts. CDR3 nucleotide sequence: TGTGCCAGTCACAGCAGGTGGAAAGAGACCCAGTACTTC. Protein product: CASHSRWKETQYF. V gene TRBV2 combines with J gene TRBJ2-5; D not certain. V was cut by 9 bases and J by 3 bases, with 14 bases left in between. This CDR3 has 13 residues. The germline V gene encodes CDR1 SNHLY and CDR2 FYNNEI.

This chain joins TRBV25-1 and TRBJ1-5; D is unclear. The germline CDR1 and CDR2 sequences are MGHDK and SYGVNS. CDR3 size: 14 residues. Trimming left V 7 bases short and J 6 bases short, with 16 bases between. The chain's CDR3 is CASKSSLIGQPQHF. CDR3 in DNA: TGTGCCAGCAAGAGCAGCCTAATAGGTCAGCCCCAGCATTTT.

This clonotype occurred many times. The V call is TRBV5-6, the J call TRBJ1-1; tentatively, D is TRBD1 (6 bases). Germline-derived CDR1 and CDR2 are SGHDT and YYEEEE. CDR3 length: 14 residues. Trimming pared 4 bases from V and 0 bases from J, leaving 10 bases between. The CDR3 sequence is CASSRTAMNTEAFF. In DNA, the CDR3 is TGTGCCAGCAGCAGGACAGCTATGAACACTGAAGCTTTCTTT.

This clonotype was recorded many times. The V call is TRBV5-1, the J call TRBJ1-3; D not resolved. The CDR3 covers 14 residues. V was clipped by 1 base and J by 3 bases, with 8 bases between them. Germline V lookup: CDR1 SGHRS, CDR2 YFSETQ. CDR3: CASSLSPYGNTIYF. For the CDR3, the DNA is TGCGCCAGCAGCTTGTCCCCTTATGGAAACACCATATATTTT.

This clonotype was detected only a few times. The chain couples TRBV20-1 to TRBJ2-3; 8 positions agree with TRBD2. After removal of 0 bases from V and 5 bases from J, the junction contained 16 bases not matched to a gene. The CDR3 contains 18 residues. Per germline, CDR1 DFQATT and CDR2 SNEGSKA (reference sequence). The CDR3 loop reads CSARDPGSAGGAVDTQYF. DNA for the CDR3: TGCAGTGCTAGAGACCCAGGGAGCGCGGGAGGAGCAGTAGATACGCAGTATTTT.

This rearrangement joins TRBV24-1 to TRBJ2-1; the match to TRBD1 covers 8 bases. Trimming cost V 4 bases and J 10 bases; bases outside gene matches: 17. The CDR3 totals 17 residues. Germline V CDR1 and CDR2: KGHDR, SFDVKD. The CDR3 loop is CATSDRSWGQVLCEQFF. The CDR3 region has the DNA TGTGCCACCAGTGACCGCTCTTGGGGACAGGTTCTTTGCGAGCAGTTCTTC.

This clonotype was counted ten times or more. V usage is TRBV5-1 and J usage is TRBJ2-1; maybe TRBD1 (6 bases). Between the trimmed V and J ends, which lost 2 bases and 12 bases, there was a span of 9 bases. The CDR3 has 11 amino acids. Germline CDR1 and CDR2: SGHRS and YFSETQ. CDR3 amino acids: CASSLQGSQFF. The CDR3 region has the DNA TGCGCCAGCAGCTTACAGGGCTCGCAGTTCTTC.